This T cell receptor beta chain was found in a study of cytomegalovirus exposure and HLA in healthy donors. Study observations and caveats: Reports showed the classifier diagnosing cytomegalovirus status with high specificity and sensitivity. A later analysis associated approximately 17,000 TCR beta sequences with HLA alleles at a 0.05 false discovery rate. A few CMV-associated chains were confirmed in vitro to be specific for CMV antigens.

The V and J ends lost 6 bases and 3 bases, in that order; junction bases with no gene match: 10. Germline CDR1 and CDR2: SNHLY and FYNNEI. This CDR3 region has 15 residues. With regard to this clone: Its target is not known.

PCR involved 60 Vbeta and 13 Jbeta primers. Sequenced by immunoSEQ multiplex PCR; TCRdb stores in-frame clones only, minus some. The sample contains some 110,000 clones, approximately 58% of which appear only once. This chain uses TRBV2 with TRBJ2-7, with 8 bases identical to TRBD2. Material: PBMCs. This sequence was found in a woman in her twenties or thirties in good health and CMV-seronegative. The CDR3 DNA follows: TGTGCCAGCAGCGTCCCGGAGGCGGGAGGCTACGAGCAGTACTTC. It codes for CASSVPEAGGYEQYF.